A selection of T cell receptor beta chains follows, all from one sample in a study of blood T cell repertoires in COVID-19. Profiled with immunoSEQ multiplex PCR; TCRdb holds only in-frame clones, not every one. The repertoire holds under 200,000 clones, with 85% to 90% as singletons. Sequenced sample: PBMCs or T cells enriched from blood (not recorded which). These TCRs come from a woman aged 40 to 55 in a cohort exposed to, infected with or recovered from COVID-19 (not recorded which). Each CDR3 is given with its conserved first and last residue. The D gene is left open where the match is weak. Clone sizes are given selectively: once, few, many, or a class where the clone is expanded.

. | TRBJ2-2 | TRBV7-6 | . | CASSLVDVRGGTGELFF | TGTGCCAGCAGCTTAGTGGACGTCAGGGGTGGTACCGGGGAGCTGTTTTTT
. | TRBJ2-5 | TRBV4-1 | . | CASRARTDRETQYF | TGCGCCAGCAGGGCCCGGACAGATAGAGAGACCCAGTACTTC
once | TRBJ1-1 | TRBV3-1/TRBV3-2 | . | CASSQQAGSEAFF | TGTGCCAGCAGCCAACAAGCGGGCAGTGAAGCTTTCTTT
. | TRBJ1-1 | TRBV9 | . | CASQGARTEAFF | TGTGCCAGTCAAGGGGCGCGCACTGAAGCTTTCTTT
. | TRBJ2-3 | TRBV30 | TRBD2 | CASGGTSGRTDTQYF | TGTGCCTCAGGGGGGACTAGCGGGAGGACAGATACGCAGTATTTT
. | TRBJ1-2 | TRBV4-3 | . | CASSQDVRGLYGYTF | TGCGCCAGCAGCCAAGATGTTAGGGGCCTCTATGGCTACACCTTC
. | TRBJ2-1 | TRBV19 | TRBD2 | CASTFSGGLSYNEQFF | TGTGCCAGTACCTTTAGCGGGGGGCTGTCCTACAATGAGCAGTTCTTC
. | TRBJ2-1 | TRBV19 | . | CASSIGVNEQFF | TGTGCCAGTAGTATTGGAGTTAATGAGCAGTTCTTC
. | TRBJ2-1 | TRBV5-5 | TRBD2 | CASSEGLAGYNEQFF | TGTGCCAGCAGCGAGGGACTAGCGGGATACAATGAGCAGTTCTTC
few | TRBJ2-1 | TRBV27 | . | CASSSQGRAAYNEQFF | TGTGCCAGCAGTTCGCAGGGGCGAGCGGCCTACAATGAGCAGTTCTTC
. | TRBJ1-5 | TRBV2 | . | CASTPSPGSNQPQHF | TGTGCCAGCACTCCTTCCCCAGGCAGCAATCAGCCCCAGCATTTT
. | TRBJ2-7 | TRBV6-6 | TRBD2 | CASRESSGPYEQYF | TGTGCCAGCAGAGAGAGTAGCGGGCCCTACGAGCAGTACTTC
. | TRBJ1-1 | TRBV7-8 | TRBD1 | CASSTPDRPNTEAFF | TGTGCCAGCAGCACCCCGGACAGGCCCAACACTGAAGCTTTCTTT
. | TRBJ2-7 | TRBV7-9 | TRBD2 | CASSPREAYEQYF | TGTGCCAGCAGCCCGCGGGAGGCGTACGAGCAGTACTTC
. | TRBJ1-2 | TRBV20-1 | TRBD1 | CSARDRDGYTF | TGCAGTGCTCGGGACAGGGATGGCTACACCTTC
few | TRBJ2-6 | TRBV9 | . | CASSARDSGANVLTF | TGTGCCAGCAGCGCCAGGGACTCTGGGGCCAACGTCCTGACTTTC